This TCR beta chain appears in the sequencing data of a study of blood T cell repertoires in COVID-19. Study details: There were acute and convalescent COVID-19 samples, and they came from the United States, Italy and Spain. PBMCs, B-cell-depleted T cells, or T cells provided the cDNA or gDNA that made up the material.

Germline loops: CDR1 LGHNA, CDR2 YSLEER. The ends were cut back, 0 bases at V and 7 bases at J, with 12 bases in the middle. This CDR3 is 14 amino acids long. The authors' processing: Amplification of reference gene primers was used by the study to estimate nucleated cell counts. Clones were sequenced by immunoSEQ multiplex PCR, and TCRdb holds only the in-frame ones, with some missing. The DNA was the basis for D and trimming; V, J and clone size are from that table. The sample has over 65,000 clones; roughly 80% are singletons. The origin of this receptor is a man older than 75 with active COVID-19. The sequencing input was peripheral blood. The gene calls are TRBV4-3 and TRBJ2-5; no definite D call. The CDR3 protein is CASSQDFSHGTQYF. The CDR3 DNA sequence: TGCGCCAGCAGCCAAGATTTTTCCCACGGGACCCAGTACTTC.